These T cell receptor beta chains were read from a single sample in a study of technical replicates of blood from several donors. Sequencing used immunoSEQ multiplex PCR; TCRdb keeps in-frame clones, though not all of them. The sample includes about 80,000 clones, 90% to 95% of them seen just once. The source material was T cells isolated from PBMCs. The source of these receptors is a human donor in good health. Each CDR3 is given with its conserved first and last residue. Size values are once, few and many counts, or a class for expanded clones, and some rows have none.

j_gene: TRBJ2-7; abundance: .; v_gene: TRBV14; CDR3aa: CASSQDRSRQYF
j_gene: TRBJ2-1; abundance: .; v_gene: TRBV11-2; CDR3aa: CASSLIRSGSYNEQFF
j_gene: TRBJ2-2; abundance: .; v_gene: TRBV11-3; CDR3aa: CASSFGGGNTGELFF
j_gene: TRBJ1-2; abundance: .; v_gene: TRBV5-1; CDR3aa: CATMSNPGSNYGYTF
j_gene: TRBJ2-2; abundance: .; v_gene: TRBV5-1; CDR3aa: CASSIGQTYNTGELFF
j_gene: TRBJ2-5; abundance: once; v_gene: TRBV7-8; CDR3aa: CASSSGLAGKETQYF
j_gene: TRBJ1-5; abundance: .; v_gene: TRBV19; CDR3aa: CASSIDSGSNQPQHF
j_gene: TRBJ1-1; abundance: .; v_gene: TRBV30; CDR3aa: CAWTPGQGQGAFF
j_gene: TRBJ1-1; abundance: .; v_gene: TRBV10-3; CDR3aa: CAISETGDTEAFF
j_gene: TRBJ2-7; abundance: .; v_gene: TRBV7-8; CDR3aa: CASSLKGSTSYEQYF
j_gene: TRBJ2-6; abundance: .; v_gene: TRBV4-2; CDR3aa: CASSHGGGVLLYISGANVLTF
j_gene: TRBJ1-2; abundance: .; v_gene: TRBV6-5; CDR3aa: CASTSPGGYYGYTF
j_gene: TRBJ2-7; abundance: .; v_gene: TRBV13; CDR3aa: CASSPGGSYEQYF
j_gene: TRBJ1-1; abundance: .; v_gene: TRBV6-6; CDR3aa: CASSYSLGVLNTEAFF
j_gene: TRBJ1-3; abundance: .; v_gene: TRBV28; CDR3aa: CASSLSGWTPGSGNTIYF
j_gene: TRBJ2-7; abundance: .; v_gene: TRBV6-5; CDR3aa: CASSQLAGRYEQYF
j_gene: TRBJ2-2; abundance: .; v_gene: TRBV7-3; CDR3aa: CASSSQRDRLYTGELFF
j_gene: TRBJ2-7; abundance: once; v_gene: TRBV25-1; CDR3aa: CASSLTGQSAEQYF
j_gene: TRBJ2-7; abundance: .; v_gene: TRBV19; CDR3aa: CASSIRLAGGNEQYF
j_gene: TRBJ2-7; abundance: .; v_gene: TRBV15; CDR3aa: CATSRAGRDYEQYF
j_gene: TRBJ2-5; abundance: .; v_gene: TRBV7-9; CDR3aa: CASSSTGVYQETQYF
j_gene: TRBJ2-7; abundance: .; v_gene: TRBV14; CDR3aa: CASSQELHNEQYF
j_gene: TRBJ1-2; abundance: .; v_gene: TRBV4-2; CDR3aa: CASSQFTTGGYGYTF
j_gene: TRBJ2-2; abundance: .; v_gene: TRBV4-3; CDR3aa: CASSQDTGWTGELFF
j_gene: TRBJ2-7; abundance: .; v_gene: TRBV7-2; CDR3aa: CASGTAAYEQYF
j_gene: TRBJ2-3; abundance: .; v_gene: TRBV9; CDR3aa: CASSPGTSGGSSTDTQYF
j_gene: TRBJ2-1; abundance: .; v_gene: TRBV10-1; CDR3aa: CASSDRDRYNEQFF
j_gene: TRBJ2-1; abundance: .; v_gene: TRBV9; CDR3aa: CASSYRGPRDEQFF
j_gene: TRBJ1-5; abundance: .; v_gene: TRBV7-9; CDR3aa: CASSLTVNQPQHF
j_gene: TRBJ2-7; abundance: .; v_gene: TRBV18; CDR3aa: CASSGSSYEQYF
j_gene: TRBJ2-1; abundance: once; v_gene: TRBV7-9; CDR3aa: CASSRPGLAGGYEQFF
j_gene: TRBJ1-5; abundance: .; v_gene: TRBV6-5; CDR3aa: CASSPRDRVHQPQHF
j_gene: TRBJ2-2; abundance: .; v_gene: TRBV11-2; CDR3aa: CASSLEGLATGELFF
j_gene: TRBJ2-7; abundance: .; v_gene: TRBV6-1; CDR3aa: CASSGDRIFWEQYF
j_gene: TRBJ2-2; abundance: .; v_gene: TRBV27; CDR3aa: CASSYIAGVPTGELFF
j_gene: TRBJ1-4; abundance: .; v_gene: TRBV27; CDR3aa: CASSLSGQGGEKLFF
j_gene: TRBJ1-5; abundance: .; v_gene: TRBV28; CDR3aa: CASRTPRSNQPQHF
j_gene: TRBJ1-2; abundance: .; v_gene: TRBV30; CDR3aa: CASRADRTNYGYTF
j_gene: TRBJ1-1; abundance: .; v_gene: TRBV27; CDR3aa: CASSWGGAHTEAFF